These T cell receptor beta chains were read from a single sample in a study of Ad26.COV2.S vaccination and SARS-CoV-2 variants. The protocol was immunoSEQ multiplex PCR, while the TCRdb copy is restricted to in-frame clones and leaves out a portion. The data show about 350,000 clones, with around 88% seen just once and approximately 5% held by the top ten. The source was peripheral blood, collected in a trial of Ad26.COV2.S vaccine versus placebo. The receptors shown here come from a person between 18 and 65 years old who received the Ad26.COV2.S COVID-19 vaccine or a placebo. CDR3s include the opening cysteine and the closing phenylalanine or tryptophan. D genes are given only for firm matches. Where a row states a size, it is once, few, many or the class of an expanded clone; other rows omit it.

NA	TRBJ1-3	TRBV7-9	TRBD1	TGTGCCAGCAGCCCCATCCGACAGGGCTCTGGAAACACCATATATTTT	CASSPIRQGSGNTIYF
NA	TRBJ2-2	TRBV19	TRBD2	TGTGCCAGTAGTACGGGAGGGGCCGGGGAGCTGTTTTTT	CASSTGGAGELFF
NA	TRBJ2-1	TRBV28	TRBD1	TGTGCCAGCAGTTTACCCGGGACAGGGTCCAATGAGCAGTTCTTC	CASSLPGTGSNEQFF
NA	TRBJ2-7	TRBV5-1	TRBD2	TGCGCCAGCAGCCGCCGGGGGACTAGCGGGAGTATCTACGAGCAGTACTTC	CASSRRGTSGSIYEQYF
NA	TRBJ1-3	TRBV15	NA	TGTGCCACCAGCATCTCGCGCTCTGGAAACACCATATATTTT	CATSISRSGNTIYF
NA	TRBJ2-2	TRBV7-8	NA	TGTGCCAGCAGCTTAGACTCAATCGGGGAGCTGTTTTTT	CASSLDSIGELFF
NA	TRBJ2-7	TRBV19	TRBD1	TGTGCCAGTACCGAAGGACAGGGGACAGGTCCCTACGAGCAGTACTTC	CASTEGQGTGPYEQYF
NA	TRBJ1-5	TRBV27	NA	TGTGCCAGCATGGGTCGGGGGCAACTTTCCGTTCATTTT	CASMGRGQLSVHF
NA	TRBJ2-1	TRBV7-2	NA	TGTGCCAGCAGCTTAGGCCGACAGGCTAGCCTTACCTACAATGAGCAGTTCTTC	CASSLGRQASLTYNEQFF
NA	TRBJ1-3	TRBV12-1	NA	TGTGCCAGCACCATAATCCGGGCCGCGTTTTTCCCCCCCCCTGGAAACACCATATATTTT	CASTIIRAAFFPPPGNTIYF
NA	TRBJ2-1	TRBV29-1	NA	TGCAGCGTTGAAGGGGGGGCCGGGAATGAGCAGTTCTTC	CSVEGGAGNEQFF
NA	TRBJ2-5	TRBV28	TRBD1	TGTGCCAGCAGCCCTACCGGGACAGGGATCCAAGAGACCCAGTACTTC	CASSPTGTGIQETQYF
NA	TRBJ2-1	TRBV2	TRBD2	TGTGCCAGCAGGCCACCGGGACTAGTCCATGGCAATGAGCAGTTCTTC	CASRPPGLVHGNEQFF
few	TRBJ2-2	TRBV7-3	NA	TGTGCCAGCAGCTTAGGGAGTGACACCGGGGAGCTGTTTTTT	CASSLGSDTGELFF
NA	TRBJ2-7	TRBV11-2	TRBD1	TGTGCCAGCAGCTTAGTCGGGACAGGGGCATACGAGCAGTACTTC	CASSLVGTGAYEQYF
NA	TRBJ2-7	TRBV6-6	NA	TGTGCCAGCAGTTCCGGGACTTCCTACGAGCAGTACTTC	CASSSGTSYEQYF
NA	TRBJ2-1	TRBV9	NA	TGTGCCAGCAGCGTAGCGGGGGACTCATACAATGAGCAGTTCTTC	CASSVAGDSYNEQFF
NA	TRBJ2-3	TRBV28	NA	TGTGCCAGCAGACCAGGAGGATTAACCCACACAGATACGCAGTATTTT	CASRPGGLTHTDTQYF
NA	TRBJ2-7	TRBV2	TRBD2	TGTGCCAGCAGTGCCTCGGCGGGAGGGGTAGGCGAGCAGTACTTC	CASSASAGGVGEQYF
NA	TRBJ1-1	TRBV18	NA	TGTGCCAGCTCACCTAGCGGGGGAGGGACTGAAGCTTTCTTT	CASSPSGGGTEAFF
NA	TRBJ1-5	TRBV19	NA	TGTGCCAGTAGGCCAACACTGTATAGCAATCAGCCCCAGCATTTT	CASRPTLYSNQPQHF
NA	TRBJ1-1	TRBV5-4	NA	TGTGCCAGCAGCTTGGACCTGGAAGAGAACACTGAAGCTTTCTTT	CASSLDLEENTEAFF
NA	TRBJ1-1	TRBV6-1	NA	TGTGCCAGCAGAGAAGGTAACACTGAAGCTTTCTTT	CASREGNTEAFF
NA	TRBJ1-2	TRBV24-1	NA	TGTGCCACCAGTGATGACAAGGGATTCTATGGCTACACCTTC	CATSDDKGFYGYTF
NA	TRBJ2-7	TRBV7-9	NA	TGTGCCAGCAGCTTAGGGGGGATGCGGGACGACGAGCAGTACTTC	CASSLGGMRDDEQYF
NA	TRBJ2-1	TRBV2	TRBD2	TGTGCCAGCAGTGCAGGTCCTAGCGGTCCCGTCAATGAGCAGTTCTTC	CASSAGPSGPVNEQFF
once	TRBJ2-5	TRBV14	TRBD1	TGTGCCAGCAGCCAACCATTGACAGGGTTTGAAGAGACCCAGTACTTC	CASSQPLTGFEETQYF
NA	TRBJ2-2	TRBV6-4	NA	TGTGCCAGCAGAGACAGATACACCGGGGAGCTGTTTTTT	CASRDRYTGELFF
NA	TRBJ1-1	TRBV2	NA	TGTGCCACCGGATTACAGGTCACTGAAGCTTTCTTT	CATGLQVTEAFF
NA	TRBJ2-7	TRBV9	TRBD1	TGTGCCAGCAGCGCCCCGGGACAGGGGGTCTCCGAGCAGTACTTC	CASSAPGQGVSEQYF
NA	TRBJ1-2	TRBV6-2/TRBV6-3	NA	TGTGCCAGCAGTTTGACAGTCGTTGGCTACACCTTC	CASSLTVVGYTF
NA	TRBJ2-1	TRBV30	TRBD2	TGTGCCTGGAGTTTCCGACTAGCGGGAACTGAGCAGTTCTTC	CAWSFRLAGTEQFF
NA	TRBJ1-4	TRBV6-6	TRBD1	TGTGCCAGCAGCTCGGGACAGCTCGAAAAACTGTTTTTT	CASSSGQLEKLFF
NA	TRBJ1-4	TRBV7-9	NA	TGTGCCAGCAGCTTAAATATAGGTGAAAAACTGTTTTTT	CASSLNIGEKLFF
NA	TRBJ1-6	TRBV28	TRBD1	TGTGCCAGCAGTCCGACAGGGCCAGATTCACCCCTCCACTTT	CASSPTGPDSPLHF
NA	TRBJ2-1	TRBV12-3/TRBV12-4	NA	TGTGCCAGCAGTTTGTCCTCTGAGCAGTTCTTC	CASSLSSEQFF
once	TRBJ1-1	TRBV7-9	NA	TGTGCCAGCAGCTTGATTTACACTGAAGCTTTCTTT	CASSLIYTEAFF
NA	TRBJ2-3	TRBV19	NA	TGTGCCAGTAGTATCTTATTATCTGGGGGCAAGACAGATACGCAGTATTTT	CASSILLSGGKTDTQYF
NA	TRBJ2-1	TRBV19	NA	TGTGCCAGTAGTATAAATGCGGACACGAGTGAGCAGTTCTTC	CASSINADTSEQFF
NA	TRBJ1-1	TRBV20-1	NA	TGCAGTGCTACTGACGGGAACACTGAAGCTTTCTTT	CSATDGNTEAFF
NA	TRBJ2-7	TRBV15	TRBD2	TGTGCCACCAGCAGAGGGCTAGCGGGAGGAGCTGACTACGAGCAGTACTTC	CATSRGLAGGADYEQYF
NA	TRBJ1-5	TRBV19	NA	TGTGCCAGCGCTGCGTTGGGGATCAATCAGCCCCAGCATTTT	CASAALGINQPQHF